This TCR beta chain stems from a study of response to subunit inactivated influenza vaccine. Findings of the study overall: Few additional T cells are recruited per seasonal influenza vaccination, authors suggested.

Notes on this clonotype: The antigen is undetermined.

The CDR3 totals 14 residues. Trimming took off 5 bases at V and 6 bases at J, with 14 bases between the two ends. Germline V CDR1 and CDR2: ENHRY, SYGVKD. One entry per CDR3 protein, called by TCRdb with MiXCR from the RT-PCR reads. Among 750,000 to 850,000 distinct CDR3 sequences listed, approximately 18% were seen once. The V gene is TRBV10-3, the J gene TRBJ1-5, with D perhaps matching TRBD1 (6 bases). The source is a man between 50 and 59 years old who received an inactivated influenza vaccine. Sequencing was performed on PBMCs from blood, taken roughly 5 days after vaccination. CDR3 protein: CAISSSGGGQPQHF. The DNA for the CDR3 is TGTGCCATCAGTTCATCGGGGGGCGGTCAGCCCCAGCATTTT.